These 18 T cell receptor beta chains originate from one sample sequenced in a study of regulatory dendritic cells for organ transplantation (dated by TCRdb to about 2017). Library generation was performed with the immunoSEQ multiplex PCR assay. TCRdb's version of the immuneACCESS table is confined to in-frame rearrangements and falls short of the full clone set. An unresolved V gene accounts for under half of the shortfall where checked; the remainder is of unknown origin. This sample is represented by approximately 35,000 clones; around nine tenths of them were singletons. The biggest ten clones account for just over 0.06% of the sample. The sample consisted of naive CD4+ T cells from blood. This specimen's cell subset or site label, interpreted: CD45RA+ naive T cells. These receptors all come from a human donor in good health.

This clone was picked up one time. In DNA, the CDR3 is TGCGCCAGCAGCCAATTCCTGGGACAAGGTTACACTGAAGCTTTCTTT. It is translated as CASSQFLGQGYTEAFF. This sequence joins TRBV4-1 and TRBJ1-1, with a possible D match to TRBD1 (6 bases). The length of the CDR3 is 16 residues. V was shortened by 2 bases and J by 3 bases, with 16 bases between the two germline ends. Germline V gene data show CDR1 as MGHRA and CDR2 as YSYEKL.

A few counts support this clone. This chain joins TRBV14 and TRBJ2-7; the D gene is possibly TRBD2 (5 bases). The V gene's germline CDR1 is SGHDN and CDR2 FVKESK. The CDR3 runs to 14 residues. V lost 5 bases, J lost 4 bases, and 15 bases lay in between. This CDR3 is CASSGGRREYEQYF. CDR3 DNA sequence: TGTGCCAGCAGCGGCGGGCGTAGGGAATACGAGCAGTACTTC.

The chain has TRBV9 and TRBJ2-7; 7 nucleotides align to TRBD1. Trimming at V came to 4 bases and at J to 1 base, leaving 14 bases not matched to a gene. The CDR3 has 17 amino acids. From germline, CDR1 is SGDLS and CDR2 YYNGEE. CDR3: CASSPGPTGESSYEQYF. CDR3 DNA: TGTGCCAGCAGCCCCGGGCCTACAGGGGAAAGTTCCTACGAGCAGTACTTC.

This clone was seen only once. This sequence joins TRBV6-1 and TRBJ2-2; TRBD2 matches at 11 bases. The germline V gene encodes CDR1 MNHNS and CDR2 SASEGT. The CDR3 runs to 13 residues. J lost 5 bases, V lost 10 bases, and 3 bases had no gene match. CDR3 amino acids: CATRTSGTGELFF. In nucleotides, the CDR3 is TGTGCCACCCGGACTAGCGGGACCGGGGAGCTGTTTTTT.

The CDR3 DNA is TGTGCCTGGACGCGACAGGGGTACAATGAGCAGTTCTTC. Amino acids: CAWTRQGYNEQFF. This chain connects TRBV30 to TRBJ2-1; TRBD1 aligns across 8 bases. The CDR3 has 13 residues. Germline CDR1 is GTSNPN and CDR2 is SVGIG (reference sequence). Trimming removed 4 bases from V and 4 bases from J; junction bases left unmatched: 3.

The chain employs TRBV9 and TRBJ2-3, with D possibly being TRBD2 (6 bases). The CDR3 contains 16 residues. The germline CDR1 and CDR2 sequences are SGDLS and YYNGEE. Trimming removed 4 bases from V and 2 bases from J, with 17 bases in between. As DNA, the CDR3 is TGTGCCAGCAGCCCGGGGGTGGGCAGAGTCACAGATACGCAGTATTTT. The encoded protein is CASSPGVGRVTDTQYF.

V is TRBV7-6 and J is TRBJ1-2; D is uncertain. With 0 bases removed from V and 4 bases from J, the gap between germline ends came to 9 bases. This CDR3 region has 14 residues. Germline V CDR1 and CDR2: SGHVS, FNYEAQ. CDR3 protein: CASSLAGPSYGYTF. CDR3 coding DNA: TGTGCCAGCAGCTTAGCCGGACCGAGCTATGGCTACACCTTC.

The chain uses TRBV30 and TRBJ1-2; D remains ambiguous. The V gene's germline CDR1 is GTSNPN and CDR2 SVGIG (reference sequence). This CDR3 is built from 15 residues. Trimming took off 6 bases at V and 0 bases at J, with 17 bases between the two ends. Here the CDR3 DNA reads TGTGCCTGCCCCGGGCGCCGCTACACTAACTATGGCTACACCTTC. Protein sequence: CACPGRRYTNYGYTF.

This chain connects TRBV29-1 to TRBJ2-7; the D call may be TRBD1 or TRBD2 (5 bases each). Trimming took 2 bases from V and 0 from J, leaving 8 bases between them. This CDR3 is built from 13 residues. Germline V gene data show CDR1 as SQVTM and CDR2 as ANQGSEA. CDR3 nucleotides: TGCAGCGTTGAATGGGACCTCTCCTACGAGCAGTACTTC. Residues: CSVEWDLSYEQYF.

The chain is built from TRBV6-1 and TRBJ1-2; no reliable D call. The CDR3 has 12 amino acids. Germline CDR1 reads MNHNS; CDR2 reads SASEGT. V was clipped by 6 bases and J by 2 bases, with 7 bases between them. In DNA, the CDR3 is TGTGCCAGCAGGGCGGGGAACTATGGCTACACCTTC. It translates to CASRAGNYGYTF.

This sequence joins TRBV20-1 and TRBJ2-5; TRBD2 agrees at 9 bases. Germline V lookup: CDR1 DFQATT, CDR2 SNEGSKA (reference sequence). The V gene end was trimmed by 4 bases and the J gene end by 10 bases; junction bases not matched to a gene: 4. The CDR3 length is 11 residues. Written as DNA, the CDR3 is TGCAGTGCTATGGGGACTAGCATCCAGTACTTC. Its protein product is CSAMGTSIQYF.

The chain has TRBV6-4 and TRBJ1-2; D unresolved. V lost 6 bases and J 2 bases, leaving 16 bases between the germline ends. The CDR3 runs to 15 residues. Germline lookup yields CDR1 MRHNA and CDR2 SNTAGT. The CDR3 DNA reads TGTGCCAGCAGGGGTGGGATCGGGCCGAACTATGGCTACACCTTC. This translates into CASRGGIGPNYGYTF.

The rearrangement uses TRBV29-1 and TRBJ1-2, with D possibly being TRBD1 (6 bases). The CDR3 extends over 13 amino acids. CDR1 is SQVTM, CDR2 ANQGSEA, per germline. V was cut by 7 bases and J by 8 bases, with 20 bases left in between. The CDR3 is CSAWRGGGEGYTF. In DNA, the CDR3 is TGCAGCGCTTGGCGGGGGGGCGGGGAGGGCTACACCTTC.

The V gene is TRBV28, the J gene TRBJ1-1; a weak D match, TRBD1 (5 bases). CDR1 MDHEN and CDR2 SYDVKM come from the germline V gene. The V and J ends lost 10 bases and 5 bases respectively, with 23 bases between them. The CDR3 consists of 15 residues. The CDR3 loop reads CATSAATWGGTEAFF. The CDR3 DNA reads TGTGCCACCTCGGCGGCGACTTGGGGGGGGACTGAAGCTTTCTTT.

This clone was detected once. The chain is built from TRBV6-5 and TRBJ2-3; 11 positions agree with TRBD2. The germline V gene has CDR1 MNHEY and CDR2 SVGAGI. The CDR3 totals 14 residues. Trimming cost V 5 bases and J 5 bases; bases outside gene matches: 3. The CDR3 reads CASSPGLAGDTQYF. The DNA of the CDR3 is TGTGCCAGCAGTCCCGGACTAGCGGGAGATACGCAGTATTTT.

The rearrangement joins TRBV28 to TRBJ2-5; D is uncertain. The CDR3 length is 13 residues. V was shortened by 6 bases and J by 2 bases, with 10 bases between the two germline ends. Looked up from germline, CDR1 is MDHEN and CDR2 is SYDVKM. CDR3 nucleotides: TGTGCCAGCAGACCGACCGCACAAGAGACCCAGTACTTC. Translation: CASRPTAQETQYF.

The V and J genes are TRBV10-3 and TRBJ2-3; TRBD1 matches 7 bases. Germline V gene lookup returns CDR1 ENHRY and CDR2 SYGVKD. With 7 bases clipped from V and 0 bases from J, the junction kept 4 bases outside the gene matches. CDR3 length: 14 amino acids. CDR3 amino acids: CAITGTESTDTQYF. DNA of the CDR3: TGTGCCATCACCGGGACAGAGAGCACAGATACGCAGTATTTT.

This clone has more than one count but fewer than ten. The rearrangement links TRBV12-5 to TRBJ1-1; D gene uncertain. The V end was cut by 3 bases, the J end by 0 bases, with 8 bases between. The CDR3 runs 14 residues. Germline V gene lookup returns CDR1 LGHNT and CDR2 FRNRAP. The chain's CDR3 is CASGFVGVNTEAFF. CDR3 in DNA: TGTGCTAGTGGTTTCGTTGGAGTGAACACTGAAGCTTTCTTT. Based on the CDR3 plus reference TRBV12-5 and TRBJ1-1, the full variable domain is DARVTQTPRHKVTEMGQEVTMRCQPILGHNTVFWYRQTMMQGLELLAYFRNRAPLDDSGMPKDRFSAEMPDATLATLKIQPSEPRDSAVYFCASGFVGVNTEAFFGQGTRLTVV.